One T cell receptor beta chain is described in this entry. Its target is unknown. The germline V and J ends were trimmed by 0 bases and 3 bases, with 10 bases remaining between them. The CDR3 runs 15 residues. Germline assignment: CDR1 KGHSH and CDR2 LQKENI. This specimen comes from a study of Tregs in tolerant kidney transplant recipients. Profiling relied on immunoSEQ multiplex PCR, and the TCRdb table lists in-frame clones only, not all of them. This sample carries 240,000 or so clones, roughly 84% of them seen once, and the ten largest clones take over 0.5%. Unstimulated regulatory T cells (CD4+CD25+CD127-), CD4+CD25- non-regulatory cells, CD4 and CD8 cells were FACS-sorted from thawed PBMCs. Study findings and constraints: The most relevant donor-specific Treg TCRbeta repertoire apparently came from expansion with activated donor B cells. This study did not directly address biological reproducibility.

The sequence came from a human donor in good health. The sequenced sample consisted of CD4+ T cells from blood. This sequence joins TRBV18 and TRBJ2-3, with D unclear. CDR3 protein: CASSPPGRSTDTQYF. Here the CDR3 DNA reads TGTGCCAGCTCACCACCGGGCAGGTCGACAGATACGCAGTATTTT.